The 18 T cell receptor beta chains below all came from one sample that was sequenced in a study of a mutant IDH1 vaccine in newly diagnosed glioma. Documented time point: baseline, week 1 (first vaccination visit). Documented treatment: pre-vaccination baseline after standard-of-care therapy. Profiling relied on immunoSEQ multiplex PCR, and the TCRdb table lists in-frame clones only, not all of them. The sample has 70,000 to 100,000 clones, roughly 80% seen once. The input for sequencing was PBMCs, taken from a glioma patient treated with radiotherapy, temozolomide or both. These receptors were collected from a man between 35 and 55 years old with glioma. Some clones in this sample may be carry-over from other donors' samples.

This chain uses TRBV2 with TRBJ2-3; D ambiguous. Trimming cost V 8 bases and J 7 bases, with 10 bases left between them. Germline V gene sequence: CDR1 SNHLY, CDR2 FYNNEI. This CDR3 spans 11 amino acids. The CDR3 protein is CASGLTHTQYF. The CDR3 DNA follows: TGTGCCAGCGGATTGACTCATACGCAGTATTTT.

V and J are TRBV19 and TRBJ2-7, with 7 bases lining up with TRBD2. This CDR3 spans 13 amino acids. In germline, CDR1 is LNHDA, CDR2 SQIVND (reference sequence). The J segment lost 2 bases and the V segment lost 5 bases, leaving 3 bases of the junction unmatched. CDR3 sequence reads: CASSDRGAYEQYF. The CDR3 DNA reads TGTGCCAGTAGTGACCGGGGGGCCTACGAGCAGTACTTC.

V is TRBV19 and J is TRBJ1-2; no firm D call. The CDR3 contains 17 residues. V lost 3 bases to trimming and J lost 4 bases, with 21 bases between them. Germline assignment: CDR1 LNHDA and CDR2 SQIVND (reference sequence). CDR3 amino acids: CASSIDGSPGKSYGYTF. In DNA form, the CDR3 reads TGTGCCAGTAGTATTGACGGTTCTCCGGGTAAGAGCTATGGCTACACCTTC.

This clone was seen a single time. The chain has TRBV29-1 and TRBJ2-1; 10 bases line up with TRBD2. The CDR3 extends over 15 amino acids. J was trimmed by 7 bases and V by 4 bases; bases with no gene match: 10. The germline V gene encodes CDR1 SQVTM and CDR2 ANQGSEA. DNA for the CDR3: TGCAGCGTTGGGTCTTCGGGACTAGCGCAAAATGAGCAGTTCTTC. It translates to CSVGSSGLAQNEQFF.

The CDR3 nucleotides are TGCGCCAGCAGCTTTGGCCGCTTGAACACTGAAGCTTTCTTT. Its translation is CASSFGRLNTEAFF. The chain combines TRBV5-1 with TRBJ1-1; D not certain. This CDR3 has 14 amino acids. Germline V gene lookup returns CDR1 SGHRS and CDR2 YFSETQ. V lost 2 bases to trimming and J lost 0 bases, with 8 bases between them.

The genes are TRBV4-1 and TRBJ2-7, with D possibly matching TRBD2 (5 bases). This CDR3 contains 16 residues. Trimming removed 0 bases from V and 1 base from J, with 13 bases in between. CDR1 and CDR2 from the germline V gene are MGHRA and YSYEKL. In DNA, the CDR3 is TGCGCCAGCAGCCAAGAGATACGGACTCTTTCCTACGAGCAGTACTTC. Its protein product is CASSQEIRTLSYEQYF.

The gene calls are TRBV30 and TRBJ1-3, with 8 bases fitting TRBD1. V shed 6 bases, J shed 0 bases, and the junction held 4 bases outside the gene matches. CDR1 and CDR2 (germline): GTSNPN, SVGIG (reference sequence). This CDR3 has 14 residues. CDR3 in amino acids: CACLRGRSGNTIYF. The CDR3 DNA is TGTGCCTGTCTCAGGGGGCGCTCTGGAAACACCATATATTTT.

The rearrangement uses TRBV5-6 and TRBJ2-5; D might be TRBD1 (6 bases). Germline V lookup: CDR1 SGHDT, CDR2 YYEEEE. Trimming shortened V by 2 bases and J by 6 bases, and 8 bases separated the two germline ends. The CDR3 covers 12 residues. The CDR3 reads CASSFQGQTQYF. DNA for the CDR3: TGTGCCAGCAGCTTCCAGGGGCAGACCCAGTACTTC.

The gene calls are TRBV4-1 and TRBJ1-5; maybe TRBD1 (5 bases). In germline, CDR1 is MGHRA, CDR2 YSYEKL. The CDR3 length is 15 residues. Deletions cut 1 base from V and 3 bases from J, with 10 bases between. This CDR3 reads CASSQGFGHNQPQHF. Here the CDR3 DNA reads TGCGCCAGCAGCCAAGGTTTCGGACACAATCAGCCCCAGCATTTT.

This chain links TRBV19 with TRBJ2-5; the match to TRBD1 covers 7 bases. This CDR3 spans 16 amino acids. The germline V gene has CDR1 LNHDA and CDR2 SQIVND (reference sequence). Unmatched junction bases numbered 9, after V lost 2 bases and J lost 3 bases. The CDR3 spells CASSIRTGTAKETQYF. As DNA, the CDR3 is TGTGCCAGTAGTATACGAACCGGGACAGCAAAAGAGACCCAGTACTTC.

The chain has TRBV29-1 and TRBJ2-1, with 9 bases aligning to TRBD1. Germline V CDR1 and CDR2: SQVTM, ANQGSEA. The CDR3 length is 16 residues. The V and J ends lost 8 bases and 7 bases, in that order; junction bases with no gene match: 18. The CDR3: CSTQRPGQGAPNEQFF. The DNA of the CDR3 is TGCAGCACCCAACGGCCGGGACAGGGTGCCCCGAATGAGCAGTTCTTC.

The chain employs TRBV5-1 and TRBJ2-2; 7 positions match TRBD1. The germline gives CDR1 SGHRS, CDR2 YFSETQ. V dropped 3 bases and J dropped 4; count of bases not matched to a gene: 3. The CDR3 runs to 14 residues. CDR3 in amino acids: CASSSGQLTGELFF. CDR3 in DNA: TGCGCCAGCAGCTCGGGACAGCTCACCGGGGAGCTGTTTTTT.

This clone has just a few counts. As DNA, the CDR3 is TGCGCCAGCAGTACCGGGACTAGCAAAGAGACCCAGTACTTC. Protein sequence: CASSTGTSKETQYF. This chain connects TRBV10-2 to TRBJ2-5, with 9 positions matching TRBD2. V lost 5 bases to trimming and J lost 3 bases; unmatched junction nucleotides: 4. The CDR3 is 14 residues long. Germline V gene data show CDR1 as WSHSY and CDR2 as SAAADI.

The chain couples TRBV30 to TRBJ1-5; D is possibly TRBD1 (6 bases). The V gene lost 3 bases and the J gene lost 6 bases, with 12 bases spanning the gap. The CDR3 runs 13 residues. Germline values: CDR1 GTSNPN, CDR2 SVGIG (reference sequence). The CDR3 DNA follows: TGTGCCTGGAGCGACGGGGGGCCTCAGCCCCAGCATTTT. It yields the protein CAWSDGGPQPQHF.

The V and J genes are TRBV6-5 and TRBJ2-7, with D tentatively TRBD2 (5 bases). Trimming pared 5 bases from V and 0 bases from J, leaving 8 bases between. The CDR3 length is 13 residues. Germline-derived CDR1 and CDR2 are MNHEY and SVGAGI. CDR3: CASSRGPSYEQYF. CDR3 bases: TGTGCCAGCAGTCGAGGGCCCTCCTACGAGCAGTACTTC.

This clone has only one observation. The chain carries TRBV10-3 and TRBJ1-2; 10 bases map to TRBD1. CDR1 is ENHRY, CDR2 SYGVKD, per germline. This CDR3 comprises 16 residues. V shed 10 bases and J 3 bases; nucleotides not matched to a gene: 14. CDR3 DNA sequence: TGTGCCAACAAACCGGGACAGGGGAGAGAAGACTATGGCTACACCTTC. It encodes CANKPGQGREDYGYTF.

The chain carries TRBV9 and TRBJ1-2, with D unresolved. The CDR3 has 12 residues. Germline CDR1 and CDR2: SGDLS and YYNGEE. V was cut by 3 bases and J by 5 bases, with 8 bases left in between. CDR3 sequence reads: CASSAGRYGYTF. The CDR3 DNA sequence: TGTGCCAGCAGCGCCGGACGGTATGGCTACACCTTC.

This chain joins TRBV6-6 and TRBJ1-2; TRBD1 is a possible D gene (6 bases). Per germline, CDR1 MNHNY and CDR2 SVGAGI (reference sequence). Trimming took 0 bases from V and 8 from J, leaving 10 bases between them. The CDR3 loop spans 13 amino acids. Here the CDR3 reads CASSYSTGQGYTF. The CDR3 coding sequence is TGTGCCAGCAGTTACTCCACAGGGCAAGGCTACACCTTC.